This TCR beta chain was captured by sequencing in a study of T cell responses to AZD1222 COVID-19 vaccine. Per germline, CDR1 MDHEN and CDR2 SYDVKM. V dropped 4 bases and J dropped 5 bases, with 5 bases sitting between them. This CDR3 has 12 amino acids. Method: immunoSEQ multiplex PCR; TCRdb's copy keeps in-frame clones and lacks some. The table lists about 140,000 clones. About this clone: Its target is not known.

General study points: Only six people who got AZD1222 tested seropositive at baseline. All repertoire sampling was performed exclusively after the peak T cell response.

Sequences were obtained from peripheral blood. The TCR was taken from an adult in good health. The chain couples TRBV28 to TRBJ2-2, with D uncertain. In DNA form, the CDR3 reads TGTGCCAGCAGTTCAGCTACCGGGGAGCTGTTTTTT. Its protein is CASSSATGELFF.